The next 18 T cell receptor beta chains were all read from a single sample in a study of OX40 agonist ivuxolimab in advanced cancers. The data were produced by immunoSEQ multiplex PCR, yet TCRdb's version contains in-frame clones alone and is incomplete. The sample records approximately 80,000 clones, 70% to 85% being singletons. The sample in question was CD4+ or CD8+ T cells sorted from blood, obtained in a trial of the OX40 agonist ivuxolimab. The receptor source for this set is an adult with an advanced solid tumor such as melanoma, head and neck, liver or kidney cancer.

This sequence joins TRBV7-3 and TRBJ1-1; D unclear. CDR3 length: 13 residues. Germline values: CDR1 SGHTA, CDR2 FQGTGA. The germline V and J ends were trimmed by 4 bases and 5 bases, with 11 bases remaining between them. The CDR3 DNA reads TGTGCCAGCAGCTCTGGCTGGGGTACTGAAGCTTTCTTT. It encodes CASSSGWGTEAFF.

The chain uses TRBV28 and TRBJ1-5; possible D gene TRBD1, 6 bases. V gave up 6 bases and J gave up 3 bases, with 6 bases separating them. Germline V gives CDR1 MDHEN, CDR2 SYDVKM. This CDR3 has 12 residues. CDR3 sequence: CASRGANQPQHF. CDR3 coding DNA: TGTGCCAGCAGGGGGGCCAATCAGCCCCAGCATTTT.

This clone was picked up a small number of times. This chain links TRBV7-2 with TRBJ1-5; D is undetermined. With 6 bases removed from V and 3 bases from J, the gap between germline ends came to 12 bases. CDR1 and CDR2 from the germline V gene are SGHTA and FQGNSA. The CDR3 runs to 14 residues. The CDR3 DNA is TGTGCCAGCAGGGAAACGTTTTCCAATCAGCCCCAGCATTTT. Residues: CASRETFSNQPQHF.

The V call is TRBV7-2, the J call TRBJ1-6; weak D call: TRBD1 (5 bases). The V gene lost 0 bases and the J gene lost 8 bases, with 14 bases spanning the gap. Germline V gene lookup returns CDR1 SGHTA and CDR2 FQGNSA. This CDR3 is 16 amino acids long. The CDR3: CASSLAPRMGDSPLHF. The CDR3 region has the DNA TGTGCCAGCAGCTTAGCTCCGAGAATGGGGGATTCACCCCTCCACTTT.

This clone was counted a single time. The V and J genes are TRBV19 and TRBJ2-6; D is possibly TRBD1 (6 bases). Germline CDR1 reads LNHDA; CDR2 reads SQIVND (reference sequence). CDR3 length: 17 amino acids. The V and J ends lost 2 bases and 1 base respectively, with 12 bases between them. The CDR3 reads CASSIKEGGSGANVLTF. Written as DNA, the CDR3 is TGTGCCAGTAGTATAAAGGAAGGGGGATCTGGGGCCAACGTCCTGACTTTC.

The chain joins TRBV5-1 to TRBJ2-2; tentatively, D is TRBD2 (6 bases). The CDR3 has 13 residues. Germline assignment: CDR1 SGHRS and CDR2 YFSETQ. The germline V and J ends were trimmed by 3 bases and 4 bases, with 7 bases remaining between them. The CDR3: CASSWRGTGELFF. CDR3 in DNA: TGCGCCAGCAGCTGGAGGGGCACCGGGGAGCTGTTTTTT.

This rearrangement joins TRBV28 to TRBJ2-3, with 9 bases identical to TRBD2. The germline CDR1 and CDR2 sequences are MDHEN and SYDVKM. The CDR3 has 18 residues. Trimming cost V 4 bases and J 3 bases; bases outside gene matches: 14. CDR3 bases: TGTGCCAGCAGTTCGACTCAGACCCTAGCGGGAATAACAGATACGCAGTATTTT. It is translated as CASSSTQTLAGITDTQYF. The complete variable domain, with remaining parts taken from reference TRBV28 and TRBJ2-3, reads DVKVTQSSRYLVKRTGEKVFLECVQDMDHENMFWYRQDPGLGLRLIYFSYDVKMKEKGDIPEGYSVSREKKERFSLILESASTNQTSMYLCASSSTQTLAGITDTQYFGPGTRLTVL.

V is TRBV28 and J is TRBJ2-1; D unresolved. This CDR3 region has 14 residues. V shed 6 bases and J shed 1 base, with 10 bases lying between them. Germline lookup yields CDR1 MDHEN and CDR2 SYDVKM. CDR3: CASSSGASYNEQFF. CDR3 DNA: TGTGCCAGCAGCTCAGGAGCGTCCTACAATGAGCAGTTCTTC.

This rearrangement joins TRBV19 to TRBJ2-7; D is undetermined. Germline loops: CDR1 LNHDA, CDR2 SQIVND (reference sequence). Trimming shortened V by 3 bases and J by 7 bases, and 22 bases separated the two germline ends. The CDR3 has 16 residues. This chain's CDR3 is CASSIWACGPLLEQYF. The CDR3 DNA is TGTGCCAGTAGTATTTGGGCTTGCGGTCCCCTCTTGGAGCAGTACTTC.

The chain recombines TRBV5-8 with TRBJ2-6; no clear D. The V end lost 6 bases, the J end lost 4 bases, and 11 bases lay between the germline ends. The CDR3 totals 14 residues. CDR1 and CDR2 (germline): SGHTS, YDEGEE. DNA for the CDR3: TGTGCCAGCAACTGGATGAGAGGGGCCAACGTCCTGACTTTC. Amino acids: CASNWMRGANVLTF.

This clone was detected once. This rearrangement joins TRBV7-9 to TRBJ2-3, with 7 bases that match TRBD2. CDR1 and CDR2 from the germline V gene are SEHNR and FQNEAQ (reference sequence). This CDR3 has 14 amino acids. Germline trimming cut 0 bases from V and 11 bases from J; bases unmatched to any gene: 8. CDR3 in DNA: TGTGCCAGCAGCTTAGCAAGCGGGGCCGGGGGGCAGTATTTT. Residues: CASSLASGAGGQYF.

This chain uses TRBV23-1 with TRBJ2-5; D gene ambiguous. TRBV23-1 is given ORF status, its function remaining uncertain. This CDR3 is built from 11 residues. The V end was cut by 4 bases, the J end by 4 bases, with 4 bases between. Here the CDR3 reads CASSPGETQYF. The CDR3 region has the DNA TGCGCCAGCAGTCCCGGAGAGACCCAGTACTTC.

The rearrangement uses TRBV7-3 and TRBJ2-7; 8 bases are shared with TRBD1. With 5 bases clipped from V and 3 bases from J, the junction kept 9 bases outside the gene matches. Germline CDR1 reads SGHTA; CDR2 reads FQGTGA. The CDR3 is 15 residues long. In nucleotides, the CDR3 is TGTGCCAGCAGCATCCGGACAGGGAACTTCTACGAGCAGTACTTC. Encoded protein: CASSIRTGNFYEQYF.

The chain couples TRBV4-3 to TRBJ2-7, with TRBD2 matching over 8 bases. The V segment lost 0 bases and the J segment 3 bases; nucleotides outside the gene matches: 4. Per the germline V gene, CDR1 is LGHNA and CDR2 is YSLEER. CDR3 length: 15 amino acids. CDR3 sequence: CASSQDQGLVYEQYF. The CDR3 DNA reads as TGCGCCAGCAGCCAAGACCAGGGACTAGTCTACGAGCAGTACTTC.

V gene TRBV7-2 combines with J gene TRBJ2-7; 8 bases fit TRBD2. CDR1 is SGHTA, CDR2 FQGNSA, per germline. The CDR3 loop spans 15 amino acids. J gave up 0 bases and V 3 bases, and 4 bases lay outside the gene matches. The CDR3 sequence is CASSLSRGGSYEQYF. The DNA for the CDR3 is TGTGCCAGCAGCTTGTCCCGGGGGGGCTCCTACGAGCAGTACTTC.

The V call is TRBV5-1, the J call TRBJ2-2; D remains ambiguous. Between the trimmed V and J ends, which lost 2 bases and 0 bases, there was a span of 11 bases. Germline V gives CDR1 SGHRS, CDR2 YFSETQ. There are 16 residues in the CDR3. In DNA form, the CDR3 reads TGCGCCAGCAGCTTCCTGACATCCGCGAACACCGGGGAGCTGTTTTTT. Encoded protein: CASSFLTSANTGELFF.

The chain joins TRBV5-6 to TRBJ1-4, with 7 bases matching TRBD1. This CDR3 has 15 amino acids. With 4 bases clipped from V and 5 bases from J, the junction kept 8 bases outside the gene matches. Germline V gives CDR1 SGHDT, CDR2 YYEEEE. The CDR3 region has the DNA TGTGCCAGCAGCGGAGCCGGGACAGTGAATGAAAAACTGTTTTTT. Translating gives CASSGAGTVNEKLFF.

The CDR3 sequence is CASSLISSPDTQYF. The CDR3 region has the DNA TGCGCCAGCAGCCTCATTTCTTCCCCAGATACGCAGTATTTT. V gene TRBV5-1 combines with J gene TRBJ2-3; D gene ambiguous. The CDR3 is 14 residues long. The V gene's germline CDR1 is SGHRS and CDR2 YFSETQ. The V and J ends lost 4 bases and 4 bases respectively, with 13 bases between them.